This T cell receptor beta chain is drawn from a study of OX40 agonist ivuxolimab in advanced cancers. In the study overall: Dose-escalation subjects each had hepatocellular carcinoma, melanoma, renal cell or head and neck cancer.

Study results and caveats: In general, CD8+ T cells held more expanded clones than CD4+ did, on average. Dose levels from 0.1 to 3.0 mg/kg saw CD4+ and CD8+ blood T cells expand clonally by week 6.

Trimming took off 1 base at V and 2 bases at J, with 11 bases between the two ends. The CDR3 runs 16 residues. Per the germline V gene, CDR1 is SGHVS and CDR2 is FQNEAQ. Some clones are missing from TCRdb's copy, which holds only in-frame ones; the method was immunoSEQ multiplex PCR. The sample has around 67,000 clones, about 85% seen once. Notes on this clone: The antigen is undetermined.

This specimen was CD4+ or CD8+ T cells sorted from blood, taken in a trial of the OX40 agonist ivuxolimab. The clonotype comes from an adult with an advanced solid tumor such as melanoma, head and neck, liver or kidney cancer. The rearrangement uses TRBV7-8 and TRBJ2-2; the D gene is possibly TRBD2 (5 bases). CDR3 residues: CASSLGALANTGELFF. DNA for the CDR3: TGTGCCAGCAGCTTAGGCGCCCTAGCTAACACCGGGGAGCTGTTTTTT.